Detailed here is one TCR beta chain. What it binds is unknown. In germline, CDR1 is WNHNN, CDR2 SYGVQD (reference sequence). V lost 0 bases, J lost 7 bases, and 7 bases lay in between. This CDR3 comprises 13 residues. RNA transcripts provided the source from which TCR beta CDR3 regions were amplified. Researchers ran a first-round RT-PCR on the TCR CDR3 using the HTBI primer set. TCRdb analysed the multiplex PCR reads with MiXCR anew, one entry per CDR3 protein. Of more than 550,000 distinct CDR3 sequences in the sample, around a sixth were seen once. Blood from later-ophthalmopathy patients was taken at first hyperthyroidism diagnosis. Roughly 9.1 ml of fresh peripheral blood supplied the PBMCs. This record belongs to a study of T cells in Graves' hyperthyroidism and ophthalmopathy. Study-level findings and limits: In simple terms, a model built on 13 V-J features told ophthalmopathy apart from stable hyperthyroidism.

The sequenced sample was blood. The V gene is TRBV10-1, the J gene TRBJ1-3; D uncertain. The receptor was isolated from a woman between 50 and 59 years old with Graves' hyperthyroidism that later progressed to Graves' ophthalmopathy. The CDR3 region has the DNA TGCGCCAGCAGTGAGTCGGGATCCAACACCATATATTTT. Its translation is CASSESGSNTIYF.